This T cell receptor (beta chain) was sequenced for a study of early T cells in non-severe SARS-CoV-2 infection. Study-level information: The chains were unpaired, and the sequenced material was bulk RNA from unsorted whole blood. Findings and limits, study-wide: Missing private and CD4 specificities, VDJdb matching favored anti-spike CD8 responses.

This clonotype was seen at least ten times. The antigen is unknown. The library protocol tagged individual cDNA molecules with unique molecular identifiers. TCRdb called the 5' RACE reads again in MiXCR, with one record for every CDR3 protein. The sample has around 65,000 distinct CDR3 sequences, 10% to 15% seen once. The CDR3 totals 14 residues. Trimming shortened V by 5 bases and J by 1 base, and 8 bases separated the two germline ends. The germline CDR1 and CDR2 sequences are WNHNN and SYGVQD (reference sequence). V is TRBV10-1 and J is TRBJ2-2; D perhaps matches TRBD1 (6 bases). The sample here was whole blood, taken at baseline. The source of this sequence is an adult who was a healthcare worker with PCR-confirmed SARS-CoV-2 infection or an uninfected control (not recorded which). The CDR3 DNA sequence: TGCGCCAGCAGTCGGACAGTGAACACCGGGGAGCTGTTTTTT. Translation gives CASSRTVNTGELFF.